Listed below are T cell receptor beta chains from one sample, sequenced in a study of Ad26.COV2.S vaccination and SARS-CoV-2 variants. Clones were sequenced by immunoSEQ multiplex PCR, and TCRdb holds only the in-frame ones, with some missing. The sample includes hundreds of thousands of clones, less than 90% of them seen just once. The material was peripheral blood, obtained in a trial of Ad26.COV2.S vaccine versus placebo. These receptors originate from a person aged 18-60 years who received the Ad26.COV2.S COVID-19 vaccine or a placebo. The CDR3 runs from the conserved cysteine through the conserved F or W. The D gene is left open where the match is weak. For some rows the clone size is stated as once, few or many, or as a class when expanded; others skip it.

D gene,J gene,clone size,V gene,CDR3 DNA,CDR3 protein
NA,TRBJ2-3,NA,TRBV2,TGTGCCAGCAGTGTGGCCCTCACAGATACGCAGTATTTT,CASSVALTDTQYF
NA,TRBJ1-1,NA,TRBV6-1,TGTGCCAGCAGTGAATCGGGCTCAAAAAGGGGGACTGAAGCTTTCTTT,CASSESGSKRGTEAFF
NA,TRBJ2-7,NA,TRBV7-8,TGTGCCAGCAGTCAGCGGGTCGGAACCTACGAGCAGTACTTC,CASSQRVGTYEQYF
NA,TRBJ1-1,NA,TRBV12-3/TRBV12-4,TGTGCCAGCAGTTTCGGGGAGGTAACTTTCTTT,CASSFGEVTFF
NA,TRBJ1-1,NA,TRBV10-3,TGTGCCATCAGTTCCACGGGACGACACACTGAAGCTTTCTTT,CAISSTGRHTEAFF
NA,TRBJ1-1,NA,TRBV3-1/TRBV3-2,TGTGCCAGCAGCCAAGTCGGTAGGGGGACCTCATCCACTGAAGCTTTCTTT,CASSQVGRGTSSTEAFF
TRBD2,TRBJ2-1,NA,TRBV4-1,TGCGCCAGCAGCCACCTCTTAACTAGCGGGGGAAACAATGAGCAGTTCTTC,CASSHLLTSGGNNEQFF
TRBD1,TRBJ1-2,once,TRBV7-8,TGTGCCAGCAGCCCGCTGACAGGGGGCGTTGATGGCTACACCTTC,CASSPLTGGVDGYTF
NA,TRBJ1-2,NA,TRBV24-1,TGTGCCACCAGTGATTGGGGGGGCTACACCTTC,CATSDWGGYTF
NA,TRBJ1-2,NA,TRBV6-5,TGTGCCACCCGACTGACAGAAGACTATGGCTACACCTTC,CATRLTEDYGYTF
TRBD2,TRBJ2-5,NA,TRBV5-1,TGCGCCAGCAGCTTGGCGTCTAGCGGGGGGGAGACCCAGTACTTC,CASSLASSGGETQYF
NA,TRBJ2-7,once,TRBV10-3,TGTGCCATCACCGGGGACACCTCCTACGAGCAGTACTTC,CAITGDTSYEQYF
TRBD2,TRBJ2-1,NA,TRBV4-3,TGCGCCAGCAGCCAAGATCGTAGCCTAGCGGAGTACAATGAGCAGTTCTTC,CASSQDRSLAEYNEQFF
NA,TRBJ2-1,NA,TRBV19,TGTGCCAGCGGGCCCGTAGGGGATAATGAGCAGTTCTTC,CASGPVGDNEQFF
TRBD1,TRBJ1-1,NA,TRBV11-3,TGTGCCAGCAGCTTAGAGGCAGGGGGCACTGAAGCTTTCTTT,CASSLEAGGTEAFF
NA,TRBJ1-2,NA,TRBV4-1,TGCGCCAGCAGCCAAGATCGGTCGGGAGCGTACTATGGCTACACCTTC,CASSQDRSGAYYGYTF
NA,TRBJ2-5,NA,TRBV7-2,TGTGCCAGCAGCTTATATTCAAAAGAGACCCAGTACTTC,CASSLYSKETQYF
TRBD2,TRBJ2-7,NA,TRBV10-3,TGTGCCATCGGAGGGAGCGGGGGGGTCCGCGAGCAGTACTTC,CAIGGSGGVREQYF
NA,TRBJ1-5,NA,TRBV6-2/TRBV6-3,TGTGCCAGCAGTTATCCACCGGGACTAGGTAGCAATCAGCCCCAGCATTTT,CASSYPPGLGSNQPQHF
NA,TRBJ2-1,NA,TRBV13,TGTGCCAGCAGCTTAGTGGGGGAGTATGGGGAGCAGTTCTTC,CASSLVGEYGEQFF
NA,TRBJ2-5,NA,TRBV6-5,TGTGCCAGCAAGTTCGAGGACCTGATTGGGGAGACCCAGTACTTC,CASKFEDLIGETQYF
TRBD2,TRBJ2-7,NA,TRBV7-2,TGTGCCAGCAGCCCCCCCCGGGGGGGGATAGGTTCCTACGAGCAGTACTTC,CASSPPRGGIGSYEQYF
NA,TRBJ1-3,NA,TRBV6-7,TGTGCCAGCAGCCCACAGATAACACTCTCTGGAAACACCATATATTTT,CASSPQITLSGNTIYF
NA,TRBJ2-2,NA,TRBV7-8,TGTGCCAGCAGCCGAGAAGGGGGAGGAACCGGGGAGCTGTTTTTT,CASSREGGGTGELFF
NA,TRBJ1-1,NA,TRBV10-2,TGCGCCAGCCGTTTGCTCGACACTGAAGCTTTCTTT,CASRLLDTEAFF
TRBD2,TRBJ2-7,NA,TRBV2,TGTGCCAGCGTCGGACTAGCGGGAGGAGGAGGCTCCTACGAGCAGTACTTC,CASVGLAGGGGSYEQYF
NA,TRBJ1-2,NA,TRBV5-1,TGCGCCAGCAGCCTAGGGGAGTATGGCTACACCTTC,CASSLGEYGYTF
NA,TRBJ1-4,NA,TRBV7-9,TGTGCCAGCAGCAGACCGAAGGCCGCAACTAATGAAAAACTGTTTTTT,CASSRPKAATNEKLFF